This TCR beta chain was identified during a study of T cell changes during pregnancy in multiple sclerosis. Some clones are missing from TCRdb's copy, which holds only in-frame ones; the method was immunoSEQ multiplex PCR. The sample includes under 75,000 clones, under 95% of them seen just once. The V gene lost 10 bases and the J gene lost 2 bases, with 11 bases spanning the gap. Looked up from germline, CDR1 is MNHEY and CDR2 is SMNVEV (reference sequence). This CDR3 is built from 13 residues. This chain links TRBV27 with TRBJ1-4; tentatively, D is TRBD1 (5 bases). Sequenced material: CD4+ T cells from peripheral blood mononuclear cells, taken after pregnancy. The receptor was derived from a female donor in good health, enrolled as a control in a pregnancy study. CDR3 in DNA: TGTGCCACCGGACACCTTACTAATGAAAAACTGTTTTTT. Encoded protein: CATGHLTNEKLFF.